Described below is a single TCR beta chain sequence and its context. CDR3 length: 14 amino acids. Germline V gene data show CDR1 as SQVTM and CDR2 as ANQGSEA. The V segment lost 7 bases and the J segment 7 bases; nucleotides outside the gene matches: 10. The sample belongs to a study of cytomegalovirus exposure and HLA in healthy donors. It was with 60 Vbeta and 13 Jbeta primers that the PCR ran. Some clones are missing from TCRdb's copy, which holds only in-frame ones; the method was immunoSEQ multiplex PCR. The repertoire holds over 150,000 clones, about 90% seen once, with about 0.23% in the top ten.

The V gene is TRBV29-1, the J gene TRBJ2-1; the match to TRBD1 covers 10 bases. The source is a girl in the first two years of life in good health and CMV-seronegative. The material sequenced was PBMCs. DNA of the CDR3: TGCAGCGCCCGACGACAGGGGGCTCTTAATGAGCAGTTCTTC. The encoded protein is CSARRQGALNEQFF.